The 25 T cell receptor beta chains below were found in one sample sequenced in a study of spatial heterogeneity in lung cancer. As for time point: sample taken at primary tumor resection. Unsorted tumor, nontumor lung tissue or cryopreserved PBMC supplied the whole RNA. MiXCR, run by TCRdb on the 5' RACE reads, gives a single entry per CDR3 protein. The sample records about 14,000 distinct CDR3 sequences, 10% being singletons. Source: PBMCs, taken at surgery. These receptors were obtained from a male donor with early-stage non-small cell lung cancer.

In its sample, this clonotype was seen many times. This chain joins TRBV7-9 and TRBJ2-7; D uncertain. The CDR3 runs to 15 residues. Per germline, CDR1 SEHNR and CDR2 FQNEAQ (reference sequence). V was trimmed by 5 bases and J by 6 bases, leaving 20 bases between them. The CDR3 is CASSHAGSRTREQYF. CDR3 DNA sequence: TGTGCCAGCAGCCACGCCGGAAGTCGGACCCGCGAGCAGTACTTC.

This clonotype was found many times. V gene TRBV5-4 combines with J gene TRBJ2-7, with 12 bases matching TRBD2. The junction had 1 base not matched to a gene; V was cut back by 2 bases and J by 1 base. The CDR3 contains 15 residues. Germline loops: CDR1 SGHNT, CDR2 YYREEE (reference sequence). CDR3 sequence: CASSFGTSGSYEQYF. The CDR3, as DNA: TGTGCCAGCAGCTTCGGGACTAGCGGGTCCTACGAGCAGTACTTC.

In its sample, this clonotype was seen many times. The J gene is TRBJ2-5, the V gene TRBV12-3 or TRBV12-4; D possibly matches TRBD1 or TRBD2 (5 bases each). The V end lost 5 bases, the J end lost 2 bases, and 9 bases lay between the germline ends. The CDR3 contains 13 residues. The CDR3: CASSRDVQETQYF. The CDR3 nucleotides read TGTGCCAGCAGTCGGGACGTTCAAGAGACCCAGTACTTC.

Many counts were recorded for this clonotype. The V and J genes are TRBV6-5 and TRBJ1-1; D is uncertain. Germline values: CDR1 MNHEY, CDR2 SVGAGI. The length of the CDR3 is 15 residues. Trimming removed 0 bases from V and 4 bases from J, with 12 bases in between. CDR3: CASSYSKRVATEAFF. In DNA, the CDR3 is TGTGCCAGCAGTTACTCGAAGAGGGTTGCCACTGAAGCTTTCTTT.

This chain uses TRBV7-9 with TRBJ2-3; 9 nucleotides match TRBD2. There are 15 residues in the CDR3. Germline V gene data show CDR1 as SEHNR and CDR2 as FQNEAQ (reference sequence). Trimming took 6 bases from V and 1 from J; bases not matched to a gene: 5. The CDR3 sequence: CASSSPSGGTDTQYF. CDR3 coding DNA: TGTGCCAGCAGTTCCCCTAGCGGGGGCACAGATACGCAGTATTTT.

In its sample, this clonotype was seen many times. V is TRBV19 and J is TRBJ2-3; D uncertain. The CDR3 consists of 15 residues. The V end lost 4 bases, the J end lost 6 bases, and 17 bases lay between the germline ends. The germline V gene has CDR1 LNHDA and CDR2 SQIVND (reference sequence). The CDR3 DNA sequence: TGTGCCAGTAGTAGGGGTGGCTCCGTAGGTGATACGCAGTATTTT. Its translation: CASSRGGSVGDTQYF.

This clonotype was found many times. The genes are TRBV28 and TRBJ2-3; D unresolved. V gave up 10 bases and J gave up 0 bases, with 14 bases separating them. This CDR3 has 14 amino acids. CDR1 MDHEN and CDR2 SYDVKM come from the germline V gene. CDR3: CATVVAASTDTQYF. The CDR3 DNA sequence: TGTGCCACCGTAGTAGCAGCTAGCACAGATACGCAGTATTTT.

By sample share, this clonotype is medium-sized. Here the CDR3 reads CASSPPGTGRFEQYF. CDR3 DNA: TGTGCCAGCTCACCACCCGGGACAGGGAGGTTCGAGCAGTACTTC. This chain connects TRBV18 to TRBJ2-7, with TRBD1 identical over 9 bases. This CDR3 has 15 residues. Per the germline V gene, CDR1 is KGHSH and CDR2 is LQKENI. V shed 0 bases and J 6 bases; nucleotides not matched to a gene: 6.

This clonotype was seen many times. V usage is TRBV7-8 and J usage is TRBJ2-5; a possible D gene is TRBD1 (5 bases). Trimming left V 4 bases short and J 1 base short, with 13 bases between. Germline-derived CDR1 and CDR2 are SGHVS and FQNEAQ. The CDR3 runs to 15 residues. In nucleotides, the CDR3 is TGTGCCAGCAGCTCCGTTGGGGCAATCCAAGAGACCCAGTACTTC. Translated, it gives CASSSVGAIQETQYF.

The rearrangement uses TRBV7-8 and TRBJ2-1; D might be TRBD2 (5 bases). Germline V gene sequence: CDR1 SGHVS, CDR2 FQNEAQ. Trimming stripped 2 bases from V and 9 bases from J, with 26 bases between. This CDR3 contains 18 residues. In DNA form, the CDR3 reads TGTGCCAGCAGCTTAATGCCGGGTGTCGCGGGTCCGCGGATTGAGCAGTTCTTC. It specifies CASSLMPGVAGPRIEQFF.

This clonotype was seen many times. The rearrangement uses TRBV5-1 and TRBJ1-4, with D hard to call. The CDR3 consists of 15 residues. In germline, CDR1 is SGHRS, CDR2 YFSETQ. Deletions cut 0 bases from V and 6 bases from J, with 12 bases between. The CDR3 sequence is CASSLAPAMDEKLFF. The CDR3 DNA follows: TGCGCCAGCAGCTTGGCCCCCGCGATGGATGAAAAACTGTTTTTT.

This clonotype has at least ten counts. The V and J genes are TRBV7-9 and TRBJ2-2, with D uncertain. Trimming removed 1 base at V and 6 bases at J, with 6 bases between. Looked up from germline, CDR1 is SEHNR and CDR2 is FQNEAQ (reference sequence). CDR3 length equals 13 residues. The CDR3 here is CASSLEGPGELFF. The DNA of the CDR3 is TGTGCCAGCAGCTTAGAAGGGCCCGGGGAGCTGTTTTTT.

This clonotype was picked up many times. The CDR3 here is CASSGLLRGYTF. The CDR3, as DNA: TGTGCCAGCAGTGGACTTTTACGGGGCTACACCTTC. The chain joins TRBV28 to TRBJ1-2; D unclear. Trimming stripped 5 bases from V and 8 bases from J, with 12 bases between. The CDR3 length is 12 residues. CDR1 is MDHEN and CDR2 is SYDVKM in the germline V gene.

There are many counts of this clonotype. This chain connects TRBV12-3 or TRBV12-4 to TRBJ1-6; D unclear. The CDR3 has 15 amino acids. The germline V and J ends were trimmed by 7 bases and 6 bases, with 16 bases remaining between them. The CDR3 DNA reads as TGTGCCAGCACTCTCAGCGTCCGGGCTAATTCACCCCTCCACTTT. Translation gives CASTLSVRANSPLHF.

About this clonotype itself: Possible read error: a much larger clone is one base away. The chain joins TRBV20-1 to TRBJ1-1; 10 nucleotides align to TRBD1. V trimming: 2 bases; J trimming: 5 bases; junction bases outside the gene matches: 5. The V gene's germline CDR1 is DFQATT and CDR2 SNEGSKA (reference sequence). The CDR3 contains 14 residues. In DNA form, the CDR3 reads TGCAGTGCTAGACCGGGGACAGGGGAAACTGAAGCTTTCTTT. This codes for CSARPGTGETEAFF.

In this sample, this clonotype turned up many times. The chain uses TRBV18 and TRBJ2-7, with a possible D match to TRBD1 (5 bases). The CDR3 extends over 14 amino acids. Trimming removed 0 bases from V and 3 bases from J, with 9 bases in between. Germline V CDR1 and CDR2: KGHSH, LQKENI. CDR3 residues: CASSPPFDSYEQYF. CDR3 nucleotides: TGTGCCAGCTCACCACCGTTCGACAGCTACGAGCAGTACTTC.

This clonotype was detected ten times or more. The chain has TRBV20-1 and TRBJ2-3, with D possibly called TRBD1 or TRBD2 (5 bases each). Per germline, CDR1 DFQATT and CDR2 SNEGSKA (reference sequence). The CDR3 consists of 15 residues. Between the trimmed V and J ends, which lost 5 bases and 2 bases, there was a span of 17 bases. This CDR3 reads CSAVEGLENTDTQYF. The CDR3 DNA sequence: TGCAGTGCTGTCGAGGGGCTGGAAAACACAGATACGCAGTATTTT.

A few counts support this clonotype. V usage is TRBV5-8 and J usage is TRBJ2-5; TRBD1 agrees at 9 bases. The ends lost 3 bases at V and 2 bases at J; junction bases unmatched: 5. This CDR3 is 15 amino acids long. Per the germline V gene, CDR1 is SGHTS and CDR2 is YDEGEE. CDR3 bases: TGTGCCAGCAGCTCCGGGACAGGGAGTCAAGAGACCCAGTACTTC. Protein sequence: CASSSGTGSQETQYF.

This clonotype was observed many times. This rearrangement joins TRBV12-5 to TRBJ2-1, with 7 bases aligning to TRBD2. Germline values: CDR1 LGHNT, CDR2 FRNRAP. The CDR3 sequence is 16 residues long. V was pared by 4 bases and J by 3 bases, with 9 bases of the junction left unmatched. In DNA form, the CDR3 reads TGTGCTAGTGGTTACTCCCCGGCTAGCGGCTACAATGAGCAGTTCTTC. Residues: CASGYSPASGYNEQFF.

This clonotype was recorded many times. The chain has TRBV7-9 and TRBJ1-1; D remains ambiguous. V was pared by 2 bases and J by 1 base, with 11 bases between. The V gene's germline CDR1 is SEHNR and CDR2 FQNEAQ (reference sequence). This CDR3 has 15 residues. The CDR3 sequence: CASSLSGNKNTEAFF. The CDR3 DNA follows: TGTGCCAGCAGCTTAAGCGGTAACAAGAACACTGAAGCTTTCTTT.

The chain employs TRBV27 and TRBJ2-7; 9 nucleotides agree with TRBD1. Trimming took 6 bases from V and 2 from J; bases not matched to a gene: 5. This CDR3 region has 14 residues. CDR1 and CDR2 (germline): MNHEY, SMNVEV (reference sequence). CDR3 bases: TGTGCCAGCAGAGGGACAGGGTTACCCTACGAGCAGTACTTC. Translation gives CASRGTGLPYEQYF.

Ten or more counts support this clonotype. The rearrangement links TRBV28 to TRBJ2-3; D is ambiguous. Trimming stripped 6 bases from V and 2 bases from J, with 15 bases between. Germline V gene sequence: CDR1 MDHEN, CDR2 SYDVKM. CDR3 size: 15 residues. As DNA, the CDR3 is TGTGCCAGCAGGTACACTCAGGAAATCACAGATACGCAGTATTTT. Encoded protein: CASRYTQEITDTQYF.

Many counts were recorded for this clonotype. This rearrangement joins TRBV20-1 to TRBJ2-5; 8 positions agree with TRBD2. V lost 1 base to trimming and J lost 3 bases; unmatched junction nucleotides: 1. The CDR3 is 13 residues long. From germline, CDR1 is DFQATT and CDR2 SNEGSKA (reference sequence). CDR3 sequence (DNA): TGCAGTGCTAGAGCGGGAGGGGAAGAGACCCAGTACTTC. Translated: CSARAGGEETQYF.

This clonotype was counted many times. This chain joins TRBV7-2 and TRBJ2-5; 13 bases are shared with TRBD2. Looked up from germline, CDR1 is SGHTA and CDR2 is FQGNSA. The CDR3 spans 16 residues. V trimming: 5 bases; J trimming: 5 bases; junction bases outside the gene matches: 8. CDR3 residues: CASSPTSGRLAETQYF. The CDR3 DNA reads TGTGCCAGCAGCCCGACTAGCGGGAGGTTAGCGGAGACCCAGTACTTC.

The chain uses TRBV7-2 and TRBJ1-5; the match to TRBD1 covers 7 bases. CDR3 size: 13 residues. Germline trimming cut 5 bases from V and 6 bases from J; bases unmatched to any gene: 4. The germline V gene encodes CDR1 SGHTA and CDR2 FQGNSA. CDR3 coding DNA: TGTGCCAGCAGCGAACGGACAGGTCAGCCCCAGCATTTT. This codes for CASSERTGQPQHF.